This record covers a single T cell receptor (beta chain). Its specificity is not known. Samples came from healthy bone marrow donors. These data come from a study of cytomegalovirus exposure and HLA in healthy donors. Study-wide points: The study labeled 150 to 200 TCR beta chains cytomegalovirus-associated. The study assumed roughly uniform donor sequencing depth for presence/absence analyses.

Researchers ran the PCR with 60 Vbeta and 13 Jbeta primers. The repertoire was sequenced with immunoSEQ multiplex PCR; TCRdb's copy has only in-frame clones and lacks some. This table has some 200,000 clones, around 80% appearing once. The TCR was taken from a woman in her 30s in good health and CMV-seronegative. Sequenced input: PBMCs.

The CDR3, as DNA: TGTGCCAGCAGCGTAACTAGCGGGACAAATGAGCAGTTCTTC. Translation: CASSVTSGTNEQFF. V is TRBV9 and J is TRBJ2-1, with 10 bases that match TRBD2. The CDR3 consists of 14 residues. Germline loops: CDR1 SGDLS, CDR2 YYNGEE. The V and J ends lost 1 base and 7 bases, in that order; junction bases with no gene match: 2.